This T cell receptor beta chain appears in the sequencing data of a study of blood T cell repertoires in COVID-19. Study overall: Donors in the United States, Italy and Spain gave samples during acute or convalescent COVID-19.

The CDR3 sequence is 13 residues long. CDR1 is SGHNT, CDR2 YENEEA, per germline. Trimming pared 5 bases from V and 7 bases from J, leaving 12 bases between. This clone came up once. Sequencing was performed with immunoSEQ multiplex PCR; in TCRdb, only in-frame clones are kept and a portion is missing. The sample lists over 65,000 clones, around 78% occurring once. The sample taken for sequencing was peripheral blood. The V and J genes are TRBV11-3 and TRBJ2-1, with D possibly being TRBD1 (5 bases). This receptor was taken from a man aged 60 to 75 with COVID-19, enrolled during active disease. CDR3 in DNA: TGTGCCAGCAGCCTTCCAGGGCGTAATGAGCAGTTCTTC. Its protein product is CASSLPGRNEQFF.